These 7 T cell receptor beta chains were sequenced from one sample in a study of blood T cell repertoires in COVID-19. Measured with immunoSEQ multiplex PCR; TCRdb has only the in-frame clones, and not every one. The repertoire holds a few hundred thousand clones, with roughly nine tenths as singletons. Material: PBMCs or T cells enriched from blood (not recorded which). The receptor set was obtained from a woman aged 40 to 50 who had been exposed to COVID-19.

The chain couples TRBV24-1 to TRBJ2-3; 8 positions match TRBD2. The CDR3 contains 18 residues. V dropped 1 base and J dropped 1; count of bases not matched to a gene: 9. Looked up from germline, CDR1 is KGHDR and CDR2 is SFDVKD. The CDR3 region is CATSDFGRPGGGTDTQYF. The CDR3 DNA sequence: TGTGCCACCAGTGATTTCGGTAGACCGGGGGGGGGCACAGATACGCAGTATTTT.

Here the CDR3 reads CASSERTGVGDTQYF. CDR3 in DNA: TGTGCCAGCAGTGAAAGGACAGGGGTAGGAGATACGCAGTATTTT. The V and J genes are TRBV6-1 and TRBJ2-3, with TRBD1 identical over 9 bases. This CDR3 spans 15 amino acids. The J segment lost 5 bases and the V segment lost 2 bases, leaving 5 bases of the junction unmatched. The germline CDR1 and CDR2 sequences are MNHNS and SASEGT.

V gene TRBV3-1 (or the pseudogene TRBV3-2) combines with J gene TRBJ1-3; D is unresolved. The CDR3 is 16 residues long. V lost 0 bases and J lost 0, with 9 bases in between. Germline V CDR1 and CDR2: LGHDT, YNNKEL (reference sequence). CDR3 sequence: CASSQDPRFSGNTIYF. The CDR3 DNA reads as TGTGCCAGCAGCCAAGATCCTAGGTTCTCTGGAAACACCATATATTTT.

The chain uses TRBV28 and TRBJ2-1, with 8 nucleotides matching TRBD2. Unmatched junction bases numbered 8, after V lost 5 bases and J lost 8 bases. This CDR3 contains 14 residues. Germline assignment: CDR1 MDHEN and CDR2 SYDVKM. The CDR3 bases are TGTGCCAGCAGTCAAAGCGGGAGCCGAGATGAGCAGTTCTTC. Its protein product is CASSQSGSRDEQFF. The full variable domain, its missing parts supplied by reference TRBV28 and TRBJ2-1, is DVKVTQSSRYLVKRTGEKVFLECVQDMDHENMFWYRQDPGLGLRLIYFSYDVKMKEKGDIPEGYSVSREKKERFSLILESASTNQTSMYLCASSQSGSRDEQFFGPGTRLTVL.

This chain joins TRBV18 and TRBJ1-2; D gene ambiguous. Germline values: CDR1 KGHSH, CDR2 LQKENI. Trimming removed 0 bases from V and 5 bases from J, with 7 bases in between. This CDR3 region has 13 residues. CDR3 nucleotide sequence: TGTGCCAGCTCACCACCGGCGGCTTATGGCTACACCTTC. Translating it yields CASSPPAAYGYTF.

The chain is built from TRBV20-1 and TRBJ2-5; maybe TRBD2 (6 bases). CDR1 and CDR2 (germline): DFQATT, SNEGSKA (reference sequence). CDR3 length: 15 amino acids. V lost 3 bases and J 5 bases, leaving 19 bases between the germline ends. The CDR3 spells CSASRAGPGEETQYF. In nucleotides, the CDR3 is TGCAGTGCTAGTCGAGCGGGCCCGGGAGAGGAGACCCAGTACTTC.

J is TRBJ1-2 and V is TRBV5-1; D gene ambiguous. V dropped 0 bases and J dropped 4 bases, with 10 bases sitting between them. Germline CDR1 SGHRS, CDR2 YFSETQ. The CDR3 consists of 14 residues. DNA of the CDR3: TGCGCCAGCAGCTTGGTAACTACCCTCTATGGCTACACCTTC. Translation gives CASSLVTTLYGYTF.